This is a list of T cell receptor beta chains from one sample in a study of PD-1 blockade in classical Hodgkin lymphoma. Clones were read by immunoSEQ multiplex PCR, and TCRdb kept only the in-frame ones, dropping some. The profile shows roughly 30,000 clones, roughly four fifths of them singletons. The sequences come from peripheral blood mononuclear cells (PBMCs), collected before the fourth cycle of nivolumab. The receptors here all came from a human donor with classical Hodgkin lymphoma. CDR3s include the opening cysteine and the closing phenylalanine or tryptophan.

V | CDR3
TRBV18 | CASSPSETYGYTF
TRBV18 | CASSPSGANEKLFF
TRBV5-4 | CASRGVGKRLGYTF
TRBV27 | CASSPGLAGGPYNEQFF
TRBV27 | CASRRVGRVNEQFF
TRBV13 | CASSRTRGDTQYF
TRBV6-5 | CASETSAGELFF
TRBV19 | CASSLHTNEQFF
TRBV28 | CASSLDGTGGMNTEAFF
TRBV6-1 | CASQPGHATDTQYF
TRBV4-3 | CASSPQPRGNTEAFF
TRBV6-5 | CASSPGGSYEQYF
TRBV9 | CASSPEGAVGETQYF
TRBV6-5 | CASSKTISYNEQFF
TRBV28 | CASGSNYGYTF
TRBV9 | CASSVEVNSPLHF
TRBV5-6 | CASSSMGGAQPQHF
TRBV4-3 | CASSQDSGTFYGYTF
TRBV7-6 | CASRGQGNTEAFF
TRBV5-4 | CASSLALAGGLTGELFF
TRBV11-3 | CASSSGASQTQYF
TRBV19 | CASSIDGTGLQSEQYF
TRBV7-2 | CASSLMPLAGGHEQFF
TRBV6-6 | CASSPGGSGVYGYTF
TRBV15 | CATSREEGDGYTF
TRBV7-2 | CASSLEARGGLDTQYF
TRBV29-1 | CSVERSLGETQYF
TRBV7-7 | CASSPGTSTIEQFF
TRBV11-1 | CASSLWPKTSGAYEQYF
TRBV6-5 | CATYEQGGYYGYTF
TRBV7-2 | CASSALDRVGQPQHF
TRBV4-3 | CASSQLYRDRENFEAFF
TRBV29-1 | CSVEVGAGGYTF
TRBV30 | CAWTAGAGTGELFF
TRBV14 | CASSPGDTISSGANVLTF
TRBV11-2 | CASSYGSEKLFF
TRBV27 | CASSLISSGGGNEQFF
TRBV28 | CASSLPGDQPQHF
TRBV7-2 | CASTSGGYEQYF
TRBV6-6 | CASSYDLNTEAFF
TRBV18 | CASSPLRERGSEKLFF
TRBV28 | CASSLGRDYEQYF
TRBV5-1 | CASSPRGTNYGYTF
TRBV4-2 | CASSKGQADWTDTQYF
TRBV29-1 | CSVDEGFYEQYF
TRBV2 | CASSEAGASTDTQYF
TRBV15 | CATREKVLAGQETQYF
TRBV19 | CASSFTGYTYNSPLHF
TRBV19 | CASSSWTGSNTGELFF